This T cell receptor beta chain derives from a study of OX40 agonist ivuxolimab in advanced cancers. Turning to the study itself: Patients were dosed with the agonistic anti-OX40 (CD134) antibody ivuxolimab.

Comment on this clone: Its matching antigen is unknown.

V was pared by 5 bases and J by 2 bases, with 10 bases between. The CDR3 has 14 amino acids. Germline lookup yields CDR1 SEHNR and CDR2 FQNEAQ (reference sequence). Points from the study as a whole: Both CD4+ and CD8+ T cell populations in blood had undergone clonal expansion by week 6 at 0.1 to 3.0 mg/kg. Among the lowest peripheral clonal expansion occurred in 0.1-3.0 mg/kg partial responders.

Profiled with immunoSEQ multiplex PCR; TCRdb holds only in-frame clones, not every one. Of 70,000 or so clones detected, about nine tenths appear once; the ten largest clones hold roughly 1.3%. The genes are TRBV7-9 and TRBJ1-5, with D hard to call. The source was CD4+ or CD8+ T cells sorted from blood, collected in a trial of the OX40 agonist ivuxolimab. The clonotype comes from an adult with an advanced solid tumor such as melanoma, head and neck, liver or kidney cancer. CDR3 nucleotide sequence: TGTGCCAGCAGCATAGGGAGTGGCAATCAGCCCCAGCATTTT. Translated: CASSIGSGNQPQHF.